The 19 T cell receptor beta chains in this list originate from one sample, sequenced in a study of blood T cell repertoires in COVID-19. Libraries were prepared by immunoSEQ multiplex PCR; TCRdb keeps only in-frame clonotypes and omits some of them. The table lists 84,000 or so clones, 87% of them singletons. Sequenced material: peripheral blood. The source of these receptors is a man between 60 and 75 years old with acute or convalescent COVID-19.

J is TRBJ2-1 and V is TRBV6-2 or TRBV6-3; 8 bases agree with TRBD1. The length of the CDR3 is 15 residues. Trimming cost V 2 bases and J 7 bases; bases outside gene matches: 7. Germline V lookup: CDR1 MNHEY, CDR2 SVGEGT. The CDR3, as DNA: TGTGCCAGCAGTTACCCCAGGGGGCTCGAGAATGAGCAGTTCTTC. Its translation is CASSYPRGLENEQFF.

The genes are TRBV27 and TRBJ1-1; D not certain. With 5 bases removed from V and 1 base from J, the gap between germline ends came to 8 bases. Germline loops: CDR1 MNHEY, CDR2 SMNVEV (reference sequence). CDR3 length equals 13 residues. The DNA of the CDR3 is TGTGCCAGCAGTCCCCGGGAGAACACTGAAGCTTTCTTT. Amino acids: CASSPRENTEAFF.

The chain carries TRBV4-3 and TRBJ1-1, with D uncertain. The CDR3 spans 14 residues. V shed 0 bases and J shed 0 bases, with 5 bases lying between them. CDR1 LGHNA and CDR2 YSLEER come from the germline V gene. DNA of the CDR3: TGCGCCAGCAGCCAAGAGGCATTGAACACTGAAGCTTTCTTT. This codes for CASSQEALNTEAFF.

The chain uses TRBV3-1 (or the pseudogene TRBV3-2) and TRBJ1-2, with 8 bases that match TRBD1. The CDR3 loop spans 13 amino acids. The V gene end was trimmed by 1 base and the J gene end by 8 bases; junction bases not matched to a gene: 3. The germline V gene encodes CDR1 LGHDT and CDR2 YNNKEL (reference sequence). The CDR3 DNA reads TGTGCCAGCAGCCAAGTCCGACAGGGGGGCTACACCTTC. This encodes CASSQVRQGGYTF.

This chain links TRBV9 with TRBJ1-1; no definite D call. V lost 7 bases, J lost 1 base, and 8 bases lay in between. The germline V gene has CDR1 SGDLS and CDR2 YYNGEE. The CDR3 has 12 amino acids. The CDR3 bases are TGTGCCAGCGGAGAGGGGAACACTGAAGCTTTCTTT. It encodes CASGEGNTEAFF.

This clone showed up just a few times. This chain uses TRBV7-2 with TRBJ2-7, with 8 bases fitting TRBD2. CDR3 size: 14 residues. Germline V gives CDR1 SGHTA, CDR2 FQGNSA. Trimming at V came to 5 bases and at J to 5 bases, leaving 8 bases not matched to a gene. The CDR3 region has the DNA TGTGCCAGCAGCGCTCGGGGGGGCCTAAACGAGCAGTACTTC. Translating gives CASSARGGLNEQYF.

The chain carries TRBV5-5 and TRBJ2-2; 7 nucleotides match TRBD1. CDR3 length equals 16 residues. CDR1 is SGHKS, CDR2 YYEKEE, per germline (reference sequence). J was trimmed by 1 base and V by 4 bases; bases with no gene match: 7. CDR3 in DNA: TGTGCCAGCAGCCTCCGAAGGACAGGGAACACCGGGGAGCTGTTTTTT. It is translated as CASSLRRTGNTGELFF. Using reference TRBV5-5 and TRBJ2-2 for the parts outside the CDR3, the full variable domain is DAGVTQSPTHLIKTRGQQVTLRCSPISGHKSVSWYQQVLGQGPQFIFQYYEKEERGRGNFPDRFSARQFPNYSSELNVNALLLGDSALYLCASSLRRTGNTGELFFGEGSRLTVL.

CDR3 coding DNA: TGTGCCAGCAGCCGTGACAGCTCTGGAAACACCATATATTTT. This encodes CASSRDSSGNTIYF. The rearrangement uses TRBV7-2 and TRBJ1-3, with D possibly being TRBD1 (5 bases). The V gene lost 5 bases and the J gene lost 0 bases, with 8 bases spanning the gap. The CDR3 length is 14 residues. Germline V gives CDR1 SGHTA, CDR2 FQGNSA.

The CDR3: CASSSVGGANQPQHF. The DNA for the CDR3 is TGTGCCAGCAGTTCGGTTGGAGGGGCGAATCAGCCCCAGCATTTT. This chain links TRBV6-2 or TRBV6-3 with TRBJ1-5; perhaps TRBD1 as D (5 bases). V was pared by 4 bases and J by 4 bases, with 14 bases between. The CDR3 has 15 residues. The germline V gene has CDR1 MNHEY and CDR2 SVGEGT.

V usage is TRBV27 and J usage is TRBJ1-1, with D unresolved. Trimming pared 2 bases from V and 4 bases from J, leaving 20 bases between. CDR3 length equals 17 residues. CDR1 and CDR2 from the germline V gene are MNHEY and SMNVEV (reference sequence). CDR3 in DNA: TGTGCCAGCAGTTTACGGCGTAACGTGGAGGAGAGCACTGAAGCTTTCTTT. This encodes CASSLRRNVEESTEAFF.

The chain couples TRBV7-2 to TRBJ1-2; 10 nucleotides align to TRBD1. Per germline, CDR1 SGHTA and CDR2 FQGNSA. With V trimmed by 7 bases and J by 5 bases, 7 bases remained unmatched. This CDR3 spans 14 amino acids. CDR3 DNA sequence: TGTGCCAGCAACCCGGGACAGGGGCGATATGGCTACACCTTC. It specifies CASNPGQGRYGYTF.

Details on this clone: At one of its ends the junction is not consistent with the germline gene, which may arise from a read error. This chain connects TRBV28 to TRBJ1-5; D is unresolved. Germline V gene sequence: CDR1 MDHEN, CDR2 SYDVKM. The CDR3 covers 12 residues. This chain's CDR3 is CASTVSDQPQHF. CDR3 in DNA: TGTGCCAGCACGGTTAGCGATCAGCCCCAGCATTTT.

The chain employs TRBV6-1 and TRBJ2-7, with 9 nucleotides matching TRBD1. Trimming removed 2 bases from V and 3 bases from J; junction bases left unmatched: 5. This CDR3 has 15 amino acids. The germline gives CDR1 MNHNS, CDR2 SASEGT. The CDR3 sequence: CASSERGTGIYEQYF. Written as DNA, the CDR3 is TGTGCCAGCAGTGAACGGGGGACAGGGATCTACGAGCAGTACTTC.

This chain uses TRBV19 with TRBJ1-5; 8 nucleotides align to TRBD1. The length of the CDR3 is 14 residues. The V gene's germline CDR1 is LNHDA and CDR2 SQIVND (reference sequence). V lost 6 bases, J lost 4 bases, and 5 bases stayed unmatched. CDR3 protein: CASSRTGNNQPQHF. The CDR3 nucleotides are TGTGCCAGTAGCCGGACAGGGAATAATCAGCCCCAGCATTTT.

The chain couples TRBV4-1 to TRBJ1-3; possible D gene TRBD1, 5 bases. The CDR3 contains 15 residues. From germline, CDR1 is MGHRA and CDR2 YSYEKL. Trimming shortened V by 0 bases and J by 4 bases, and 10 bases separated the two germline ends. The CDR3 DNA reads TGCGCCAGCAGCCAAGATCTTCAGGGCGGAAACACCATATATTTT. Amino acid sequence: CASSQDLQGGNTIYF.

This chain joins TRBV5-1 and TRBJ1-4; D gene uncertain. Per germline, CDR1 SGHRS and CDR2 YFSETQ. The CDR3 contains 12 residues. Trimming took off 4 bases at V and 10 bases at J, with 11 bases between the two ends. The CDR3 bases are TGCGCCAGCAGCGATGGTACGGGAAAACTGTTTTTT. It yields the protein CASSDGTGKLFF.

The rearrangement links TRBV18 to TRBJ1-2, with 9 positions matching TRBD1. Germline V gene data show CDR1 as KGHSH and CDR2 as LQKENI. Trimming removed 2 bases from V and 10 bases from J; junction bases left unmatched: 8. This CDR3 is built from 14 residues. CDR3 region: CASSPNRGQGSYTF. CDR3 DNA sequence: TGTGCCAGCTCACCAAACCGGGGACAGGGATCCTACACCTTC.

V gene TRBV24-1 combines with J gene TRBJ1-2; D gene unclear. The CDR3 totals 15 residues. V lost 3 bases to trimming and J lost 8 bases, with 18 bases between them. Germline lookup yields CDR1 KGHDR and CDR2 SFDVKD. The CDR3 loop reads CATSDTGGPPEGYTF. In DNA form, the CDR3 reads TGTGCCACCAGTGATACGGGAGGACCGCCGGAAGGCTACACCTTC.

J is TRBJ2-2 and V is TRBV19; TRBD1 aligns across 8 bases. V trimming: 8 bases; J trimming: 0 bases; junction bases outside the gene matches: 5. The CDR3 loop spans 15 amino acids. Germline V gives CDR1 LNHDA, CDR2 SQIVND (reference sequence). The CDR3 loop reads CASWDRSSNTGELFF. The CDR3 DNA follows: TGTGCCAGTTGGGACAGGTCATCGAACACCGGGGAGCTGTTTTTT.